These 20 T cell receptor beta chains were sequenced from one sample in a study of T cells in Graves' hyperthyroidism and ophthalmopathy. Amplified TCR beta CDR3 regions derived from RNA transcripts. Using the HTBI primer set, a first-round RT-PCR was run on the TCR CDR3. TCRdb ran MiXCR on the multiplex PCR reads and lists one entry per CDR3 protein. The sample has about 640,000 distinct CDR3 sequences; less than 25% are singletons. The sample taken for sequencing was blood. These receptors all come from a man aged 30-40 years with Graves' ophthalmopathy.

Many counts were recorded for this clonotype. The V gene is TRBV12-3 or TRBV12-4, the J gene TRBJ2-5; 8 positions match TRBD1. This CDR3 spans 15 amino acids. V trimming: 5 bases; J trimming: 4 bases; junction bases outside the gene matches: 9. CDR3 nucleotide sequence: TGTGCCAGCAGTGCGGGACAGGCGCGTGGAGAGACCCAGTACTTC. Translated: CASSAGQARGETQYF.

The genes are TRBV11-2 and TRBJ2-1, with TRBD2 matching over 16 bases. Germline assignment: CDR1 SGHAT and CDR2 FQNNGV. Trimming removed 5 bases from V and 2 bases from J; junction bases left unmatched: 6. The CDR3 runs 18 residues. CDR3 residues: CASSPGLAGGLTYNEQFF. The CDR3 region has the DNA TGTGCCAGCAGCCCGGGACTAGCGGGAGGGTTGACCTACAATGAGCAGTTCTTC.

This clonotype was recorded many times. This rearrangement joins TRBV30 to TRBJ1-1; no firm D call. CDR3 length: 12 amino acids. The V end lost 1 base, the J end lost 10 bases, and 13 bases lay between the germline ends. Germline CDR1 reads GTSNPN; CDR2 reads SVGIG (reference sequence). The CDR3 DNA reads TGTGCCTGGAGTGCATCGGTTAGCCGAGCTTTCTTT. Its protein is CAWSASVSRAFF.

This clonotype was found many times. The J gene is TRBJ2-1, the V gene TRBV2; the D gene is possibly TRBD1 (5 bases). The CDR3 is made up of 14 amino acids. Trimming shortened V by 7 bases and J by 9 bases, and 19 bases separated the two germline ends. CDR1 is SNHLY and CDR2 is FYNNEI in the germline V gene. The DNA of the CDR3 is TGTGCCAGCAACAGGCGACCGATTATCAGTGAGCAGTTCTTC. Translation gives CASNRRPIISEQFF.

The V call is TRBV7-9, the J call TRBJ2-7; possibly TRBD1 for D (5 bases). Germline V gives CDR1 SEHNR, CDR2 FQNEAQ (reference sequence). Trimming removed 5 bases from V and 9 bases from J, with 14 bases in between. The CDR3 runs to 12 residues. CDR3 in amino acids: CASSPDSGVQYF. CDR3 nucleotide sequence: TGTGCCAGCAGCCCCGACAGTGGCGTGCAGTACTTC.

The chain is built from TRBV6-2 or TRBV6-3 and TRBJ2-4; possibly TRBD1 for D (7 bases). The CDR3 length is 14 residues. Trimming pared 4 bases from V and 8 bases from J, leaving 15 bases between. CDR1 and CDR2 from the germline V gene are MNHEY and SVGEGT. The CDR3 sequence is CASSLRQGGDIQYF. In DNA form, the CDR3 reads TGTGCCAGCAGTTTAAGACAGGGAGGAGACATTCAGTACTTC.

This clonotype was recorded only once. The CDR3 sequence is CSVAQGQDEAFF. CDR3 nucleotide sequence: TGCAGCGTTGCGCAGGGGCAAGATGAAGCTTTCTTT. The chain recombines TRBV29-1 with TRBJ1-1; perhaps TRBD1 as D (6 bases). Deletions cut 4 bases from V and 7 bases from J, with 13 bases between. This CDR3 is built from 12 residues. CDR1 SQVTM and CDR2 ANQGSEA come from the germline V gene.

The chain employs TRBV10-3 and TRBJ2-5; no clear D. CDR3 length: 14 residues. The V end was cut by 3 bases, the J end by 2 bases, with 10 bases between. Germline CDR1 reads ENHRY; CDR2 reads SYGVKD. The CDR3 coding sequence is TGTGCCATCAGTGACAGGCGTGTACAAGAGACCCAGTACTTC. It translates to CAISDRRVQETQYF.

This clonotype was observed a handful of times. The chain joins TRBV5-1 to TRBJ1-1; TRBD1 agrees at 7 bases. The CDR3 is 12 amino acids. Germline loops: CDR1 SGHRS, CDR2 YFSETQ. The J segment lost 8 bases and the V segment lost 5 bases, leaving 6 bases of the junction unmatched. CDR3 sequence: CASRGQASEAFF. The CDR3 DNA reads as TGCGCCAGCAGAGGACAGGCTTCAGAAGCTTTCTTT. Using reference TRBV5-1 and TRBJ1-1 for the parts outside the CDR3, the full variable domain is KAGVTQTPRYLIKTRGQQVTLSCSPISGHRSVSWYQQTPGQGLQFLFEYFSETQRNKGNFPGRFSGRQFSNSRSEMNVSTLELGDSALYLCASRGQASEAFFGQGTRLTVV.

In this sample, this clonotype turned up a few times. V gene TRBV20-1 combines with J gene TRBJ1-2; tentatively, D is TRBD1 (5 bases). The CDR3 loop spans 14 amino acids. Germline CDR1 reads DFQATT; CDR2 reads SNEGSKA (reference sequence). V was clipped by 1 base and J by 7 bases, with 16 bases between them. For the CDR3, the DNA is TGCAGTGCTAGAGGATACAAGGGGACGGGTGGCTACACCTTC. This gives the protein CSARGYKGTGGYTF.

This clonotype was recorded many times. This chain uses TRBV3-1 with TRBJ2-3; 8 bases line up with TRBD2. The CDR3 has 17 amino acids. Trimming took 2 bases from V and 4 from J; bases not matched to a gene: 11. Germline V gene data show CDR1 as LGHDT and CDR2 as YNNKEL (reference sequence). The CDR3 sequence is CASSQRSGGIAADTQYF. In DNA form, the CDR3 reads TGTGCCAGCAGCCAACGGTCGGGGGGGATAGCCGCAGATACGCAGTATTTT.

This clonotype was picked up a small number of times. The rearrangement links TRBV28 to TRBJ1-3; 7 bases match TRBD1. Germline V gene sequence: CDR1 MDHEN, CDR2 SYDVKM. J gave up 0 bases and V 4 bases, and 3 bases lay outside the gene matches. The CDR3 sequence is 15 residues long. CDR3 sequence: CASSSGGSSGNTIYF. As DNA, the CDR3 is TGTGCCAGCAGTTCAGGGGGTAGCTCTGGAAACACCATATATTTT.

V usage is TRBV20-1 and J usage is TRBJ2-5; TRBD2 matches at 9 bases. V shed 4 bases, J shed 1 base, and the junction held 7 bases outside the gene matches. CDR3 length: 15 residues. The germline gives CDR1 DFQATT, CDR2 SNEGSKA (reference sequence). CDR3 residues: CSATRVSGGQETQYF. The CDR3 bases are TGCAGTGCTACCCGGGTTAGCGGGGGCCAAGAGACCCAGTACTTC.

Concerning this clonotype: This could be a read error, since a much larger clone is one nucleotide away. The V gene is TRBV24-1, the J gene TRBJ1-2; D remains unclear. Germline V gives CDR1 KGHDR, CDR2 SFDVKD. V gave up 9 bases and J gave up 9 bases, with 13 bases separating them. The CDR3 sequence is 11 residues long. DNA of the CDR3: TGTGCCACCTCCCCCGGGGATAGCTACACCTTC. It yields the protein CATSPGDSYTF.

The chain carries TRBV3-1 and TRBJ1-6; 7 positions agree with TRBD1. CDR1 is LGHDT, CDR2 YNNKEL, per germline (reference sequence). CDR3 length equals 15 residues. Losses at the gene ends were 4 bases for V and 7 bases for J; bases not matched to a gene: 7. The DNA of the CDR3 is TGTGCCAGCAGCCCCCTACCGGGACAGAATTCACCCCTCCACTTT. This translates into CASSPLPGQNSPLHF.

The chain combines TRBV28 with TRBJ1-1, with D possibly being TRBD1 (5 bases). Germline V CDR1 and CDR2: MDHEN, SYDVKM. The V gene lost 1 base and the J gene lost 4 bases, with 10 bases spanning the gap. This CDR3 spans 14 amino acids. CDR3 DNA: TGTGCCAGCAGTTTATTAGTGGGGACCACTGAAGCTTTCTTT. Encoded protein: CASSLLVGTTEAFF.

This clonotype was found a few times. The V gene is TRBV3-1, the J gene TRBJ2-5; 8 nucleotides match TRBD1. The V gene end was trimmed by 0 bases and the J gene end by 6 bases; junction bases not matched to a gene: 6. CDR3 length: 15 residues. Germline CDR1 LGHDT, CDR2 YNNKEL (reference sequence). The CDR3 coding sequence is TGTGCCAGCAGCCAAGATGCTACAGGGGGGAAGACCCAGTACTTC. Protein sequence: CASSQDATGGKTQYF.

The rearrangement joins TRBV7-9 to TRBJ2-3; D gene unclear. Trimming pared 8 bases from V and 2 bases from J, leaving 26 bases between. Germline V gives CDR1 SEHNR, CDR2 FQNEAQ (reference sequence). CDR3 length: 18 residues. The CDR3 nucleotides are TGTGCCAGCCTGCGAACTGCCGGGCTCATGATAATCACAGATACGCAGTATTTT. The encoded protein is CASLRTAGLMIITDTQYF.

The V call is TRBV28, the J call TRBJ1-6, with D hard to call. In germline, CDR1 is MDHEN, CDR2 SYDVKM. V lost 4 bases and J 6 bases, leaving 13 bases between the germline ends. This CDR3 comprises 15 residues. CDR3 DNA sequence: TGTGCCAGCAGTTCTGGCTCCAGGCTTAATTCACCCCTCCACTTT. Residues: CASSSGSRLNSPLHF.

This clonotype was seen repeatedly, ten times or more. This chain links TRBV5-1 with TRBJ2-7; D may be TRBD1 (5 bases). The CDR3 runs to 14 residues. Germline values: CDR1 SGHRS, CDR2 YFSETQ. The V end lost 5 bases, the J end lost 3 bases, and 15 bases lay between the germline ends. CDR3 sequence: CASREDRNLYEQYF. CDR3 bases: TGCGCCAGCAGGGAAGACAGAAACCTCTACGAGCAGTACTTC.